A single sample is the source of the 23 T cell receptor beta chains below, sequenced in a study of T cells in Graves' hyperthyroidism and ophthalmopathy. There were TCR beta CDR3 regions amplified from RNA transcripts. First-round RT-PCR of the TCR CDR3 relied on the HTBI primer set. MiXCR, run by TCRdb on the multiplex PCR reads, gives a single entry per CDR3 protein. Here the sample spans over 650,000 distinct CDR3 sequences, about 45% being singletons. The sequenced sample consisted of peripheral blood or thyroid tissue (not recorded which). These receptors came from an adult man with Graves' disease, either hyperthyroidism or ophthalmopathy (not recorded which).

Details on this clonotype: This may stem from a read error, because a much larger clone lies one nucleotide away. The rearrangement uses TRBV7-9 and TRBJ1-6, with D uncertain. V was trimmed by 3 bases and J by 8 bases, leaving 11 bases between them. This CDR3 is built from 14 residues. Germline-derived CDR1 and CDR2 are SEHNR and FQNEAQ (reference sequence). CDR3 sequence: CASSLGRDYSPLHF. The CDR3 region has the DNA TGTGCCAGCAGCTTGGGGAGAGATTATTCACCCCTCCACTTT.

The chain couples TRBV6-1 to TRBJ1-1; weak D call: TRBD1 (6 bases). Trimming shortened V by 5 bases and J by 0 bases, and 10 bases separated the two germline ends. The germline gives CDR1 MNHNS, CDR2 SASEGT. The length of the CDR3 is 14 residues. The CDR3 DNA is TGTGCCAGCAGTATACAGGGCCTGAACACTGAAGCTTTCTTT. As protein: CASSIQGLNTEAFF.

For the CDR3, the DNA is TGCAGTGCTAGAGGGGGGTTTGAGGGGGACACTGAAGCTTTCTTT. It translates to CSARGGFEGDTEAFF. This chain uses TRBV20-1 with TRBJ1-1; a possible D gene is TRBD1 (6 bases). CDR1 is DFQATT, CDR2 SNEGSKA, per germline (reference sequence). The V and J ends lost 1 base and 3 bases respectively, with 15 bases between them. There are 15 residues in the CDR3.

J is TRBJ1-5 and V is TRBV9; 7 bases map to TRBD1. V lost 4 bases to trimming and J lost 9 bases; unmatched junction nucleotides: 10. Germline CDR1 SGDLS, CDR2 YYNGEE. The CDR3 covers 14 residues. CDR3: CASSQAGGIAPQHF. CDR3 nucleotide sequence: TGTGCCAGCAGCCAAGCAGGGGGGATCGCGCCCCAGCATTTT.

This clonotype was counted many times. The chain employs TRBV7-9 and TRBJ1-2; D not resolved. CDR3 length: 13 amino acids. The germline V gene encodes CDR1 SEHNR and CDR2 FQNEAQ (reference sequence). Trimming took 6 bases from V and 0 from J, leaving 8 bases between them. This CDR3 reads CASSFQANYGYTF. CDR3 DNA sequence: TGTGCCAGCAGTTTCCAAGCTAACTATGGCTACACCTTC.

This clonotype was seen a few times. The chain recombines TRBV7-9 with TRBJ1-3; 10 bases align to TRBD1. V lost 6 bases to trimming and J lost 8 bases; unmatched junction nucleotides: 7. Germline assignment: CDR1 SEHNR and CDR2 FQNEAQ (reference sequence). CDR3 length: 14 amino acids. The CDR3 bases are TGTGCCAGCAGACATACGGGACAGGGGCACACCATATATTTT. This sequence encodes CASRHTGQGHTIYF.

This clonotype showed up just a few times. This sequence joins TRBV28 and TRBJ1-2; D remains unclear. Trimming shortened V by 4 bases and J by 4 bases, and 10 bases separated the two germline ends. CDR1 is MDHEN, CDR2 SYDVKM, per germline. The CDR3 length is 13 residues. The CDR3 loop is CASSSGRGYGYTF. CDR3 coding DNA: TGTGCCAGCAGTTCCGGACGGGGCTATGGCTACACCTTC.

This chain joins TRBV2 and TRBJ1-2; D is unclear. Trimming left V 7 bases short and J 6 bases short, with 15 bases between. The CDR3 runs to 13 residues. Germline V lookup: CDR1 SNHLY, CDR2 FYNNEI. The CDR3 reads CASTPEWTNGYTF. The CDR3 nucleotides read TGTGCCAGCACCCCAGAATGGACTAATGGCTACACCTTC.

The chain couples TRBV15 to TRBJ2-5; D possibly matches TRBD1 or TRBD2 (6 bases each). The CDR3 contains 14 residues. Trimming removed 3 bases at V and 3 bases at J, with 11 bases between. The germline V gene encodes CDR1 LNHNV and CDR2 YYDKDF (reference sequence). The DNA of the CDR3 is TGTGCCACCAGCAGCGTGGGGGGCGAAGAGACCCAGTACTTC. This encodes CATSSVGGEETQYF.

CDR3 protein: CATSRDLGPSRYEQYF. As DNA, the CDR3 is TGTGCCACCAGCAGAGATCTTGGACCCTCTCGGTACGAGCAGTACTTC. The V gene is TRBV15, the J gene TRBJ2-7, with no clear D. The CDR3 has 16 amino acids. From germline, CDR1 is LNHNV and CDR2 YYDKDF (reference sequence). The germline V and J ends were trimmed by 0 bases and 4 bases, with 16 bases remaining between them.

V is TRBV19 and J is TRBJ1-6, with 8 bases matching TRBD1. Germline CDR1 LNHDA, CDR2 SQIVND (reference sequence). This CDR3 is built from 14 residues. The junction had 6 bases not matched to a gene; V was cut back by 5 bases and J by 9 bases. This chain's CDR3 is CASSAGTGASPLHF. CDR3 DNA: TGTGCCAGTAGTGCCGGGACAGGAGCTTCACCCCTCCACTTT.

Details on this clonotype: Germline is not matched at one junction end, which may reflect a read error. The chain couples TRBV20-1 to TRBJ2-6; 10 bases align to TRBD1. The CDR3 contains 14 residues. From germline, CDR1 is DFQATT and CDR2 SNEGSKA (reference sequence). CDR3: CSASRGTGDNVLTF. In DNA form, the CDR3 reads TGCAGTGCTAGCCGCGGGACAGGGGACAACGTCCTGACTTTC.

On this clonotype: A much larger clone differs by one base, so this may be a read error. The V and J genes are TRBV7-2 and TRBJ2-6, with a weak D call TRBD1 (6 bases). The V end lost 4 bases, the J end lost 2 bases, and 9 bases lay between the germline ends. The germline gives CDR1 SGHTA, CDR2 FQGNSA. CDR3 length: 15 amino acids. Written as DNA, the CDR3 is TGTGCCAGCAGCTCCTACAGGGCTGGGGCCAACGTCCTGACTTTC. Its protein product is CASSSYRAGANVLTF.

J is TRBJ2-7 and V is TRBV7-9, with TRBD2 as a possible D gene (5 bases). CDR3 length: 15 amino acids. Germline CDR1 is SEHNR and CDR2 is FQNEAQ (reference sequence). Deletions cut 5 bases from V and 3 bases from J, with 17 bases between. The CDR3 spells CASSRNSEGLYEQYF. The CDR3 bases are TGTGCCAGCAGCCGCAACAGCGAGGGCCTCTACGAGCAGTACTTC.

This clonotype was seen ten or more times. This chain joins TRBV2 and TRBJ1-1; a weak D match, TRBD1 (6 bases). This CDR3 region has 15 residues. V was trimmed by 5 bases and J by 10 bases, leaving 23 bases between them. Germline CDR1 is SNHLY and CDR2 is FYNNEI. CDR3 bases: TGTGCCAGCAGTCAGGACAGTGGTTCTCGGGGTATAGCTTTCTTT. Translation gives CASSQDSGSRGIAFF.

This chain links TRBV24-1 with TRBJ2-7, with 15 bases lining up with TRBD2. CDR3 length: 20 amino acids. Looked up from germline, CDR1 is KGHDR and CDR2 is SFDVKD. Trimming removed 2 bases from V and 3 bases from J; junction bases left unmatched: 13. The DNA for the CDR3 is TGTGCCACCAGTGATTCACTGGCCGGGACTAGCGGGAGGAGGAACTACGAGCAGTACTTC. Translating it yields CATSDSLAGTSGRRNYEQYF.

V gene TRBV2 combines with J gene TRBJ1-5; maybe TRBD1 (5 bases). The V end lost 5 bases, the J end lost 5 bases, and 16 bases lay between the germline ends. The CDR3 is made up of 15 amino acids. Germline loops: CDR1 SNHLY, CDR2 FYNNEI. CDR3 DNA sequence: TGTGCCAGCAGTTTTTACGGCAGGGTGTATCAGCCCCAGCATTTT. This codes for CASSFYGRVYQPQHF. The entire variable domain, with the rest obtained from reference TRBV2 and TRBJ1-5, is as follows: EPEVTQTPSHQVTQMGQEVILRCVPISNHLYFYWYRQILGQKVEFLVSFYNNEISEKSEIFDDQFSVERPDGSNFTLKIRSTKLEDSAMYFCASSFYGRVYQPQHFGDGTRLSIL.

The gene calls are TRBV5-4 and TRBJ1-1; no reliable D call. CDR1 is SGHNT and CDR2 is YYREEE in the germline V gene (reference sequence). The CDR3 consists of 15 residues. V was cut by 0 bases and J by 4 bases, with 13 bases left in between. CDR3 nucleotide sequence: TGTGCCAGCAGCTTGGAGCCGGGTGTAGGCACTGAAGCTTTCTTT. Amino acid sequence: CASSLEPGVGTEAFF.

The chain has TRBV10-3 and TRBJ1-2; the D gene is possibly TRBD1 (5 bases). The CDR3 extends over 15 amino acids. Germline CDR1 reads ENHRY; CDR2 reads SYGVKD. V dropped 2 bases and J dropped 4 bases, with 14 bases sitting between them. The DNA for the CDR3 is TGTGCCATCAGTGAGATGCGGGACGGGACCTATGGCTACACCTTC. Translating it yields CAISEMRDGTYGYTF.

The chain has TRBV29-1 and TRBJ1-2; D is perhaps TRBD1 (6 bases). The germline V and J ends were trimmed by 1 base and 8 bases, with 14 bases remaining between them. The CDR3 is 13 residues long. Germline CDR1 is SQVTM and CDR2 is ANQGSEA. The CDR3: CSVEGGGARGYTF. The CDR3 DNA reads as TGCAGCGTTGAAGGGGGGGGGGCGCGGGGCTACACCTTC.

With regard to this clonotype: It may be a read error: a sequence one base away is much more abundant. Since no conserved phenylalanine or tryptophan closes the CDR3, a read error is the likely cause. The J gene is TRBJ1-1, the V gene TRBV5-1, with D unresolved. There are 13 residues in the CDR3. Germline V gene sequence: CDR1 SGHRS, CDR2 YFSETQ. Trimming stripped 4 bases from V and 8 bases from J, with 15 bases between. CDR3 bases: TGCGCCAGCAGCACCTCGGAGGGATCGGAAGCTTTCTCT. Its protein product is CASSTSEGSEAFS.

As to this clonotype: At one end, the junction sequence differs from germline, possibly due to a read error. V and J are TRBV12-3 or TRBV12-4 and TRBJ1-2, with a possible D match to TRBD1 (5 bases). This CDR3 has 14 residues. The CDR3 nucleotides read TGTGCCAGCAGCCCCCGCGGGTGGGACGATGGCTGCACCTTC. Protein product: CASSPRGWDDGCTF.

The chain combines TRBV7-9 with TRBJ2-7; D tentatively fits TRBD1 or TRBD2 (6 bases each). Germline assignment: CDR1 SEHNR and CDR2 FQNEAQ (reference sequence). Trimming took off 10 bases at V and 5 bases at J, with 21 bases between the two ends. This CDR3 has 14 amino acids. The CDR3 nucleotides read TGTGCCATCAGTGAGGGGTGGGGGGCCAACGAGCAGTACTTC. Amino acids: CAISEGWGANEQYF.